The sequence of this T cell receptor beta chain was determined in a study of beta chain features in type 1 diabetes. Findings of the study overall: TCRB repertoires of naive, central memory and Treg cells appeared more similar among patients than among healthy donors. All four CD4+ subsets of Type 1 diabetes patients contained TCRB CDR3s that were moderately but significantly shorter.

This clone was seen ten or more times. No antigen is known for it. V was clipped by 5 bases and J by 2 bases, with 12 bases between them. Per germline, CDR1 MDHEN and CDR2 SYDVKM. This CDR3 is 14 amino acids long. Expressed TCRB transcripts were sequenced after all isolated RNA was converted to cDNA. Using immunoSEQ multiplex PCR, the repertoire was profiled, and TCRdb retains in-frame clones only, with some absent. The table records about 290,000 clones, under 8.5% of them present only once. This sequence was found in a woman between 18 and 29 years old in good health. V usage is TRBV28 and J usage is TRBJ1-1; no firm D call. Sequenced: central memory CD4+ T cells from blood. Here the CDR3 DNA reads TGTGCCAGCAGTATACTGACGGGTAACACTGAAGCTTTCTTT. Translation: CASSILTGNTEAFF.